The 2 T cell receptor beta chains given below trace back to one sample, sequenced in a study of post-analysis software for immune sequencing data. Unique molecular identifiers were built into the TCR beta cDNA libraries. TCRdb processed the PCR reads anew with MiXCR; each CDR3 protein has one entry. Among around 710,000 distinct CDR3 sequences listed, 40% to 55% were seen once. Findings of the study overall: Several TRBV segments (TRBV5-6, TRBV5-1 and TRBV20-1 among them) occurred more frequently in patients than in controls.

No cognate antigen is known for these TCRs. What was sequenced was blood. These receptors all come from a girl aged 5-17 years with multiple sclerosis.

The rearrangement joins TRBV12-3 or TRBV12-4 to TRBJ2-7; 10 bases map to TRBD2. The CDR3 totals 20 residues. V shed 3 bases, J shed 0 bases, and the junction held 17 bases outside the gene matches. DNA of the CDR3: TGTGCCAGCAGTTTTGAAGTAGCGGGAGGCCCTCAATTTCCCTCCTACGAGCAGTACTTC. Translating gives CASSFEVAGGPQFPSYEQYF.

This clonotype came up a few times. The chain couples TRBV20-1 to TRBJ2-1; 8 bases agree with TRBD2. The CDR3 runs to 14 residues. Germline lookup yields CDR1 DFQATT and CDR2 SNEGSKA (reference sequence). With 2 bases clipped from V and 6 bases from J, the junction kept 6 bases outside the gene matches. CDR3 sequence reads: CSARSPAGVNEQFF. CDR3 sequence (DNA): TGCAGTGCTAGATCCCCAGCGGGAGTCAATGAGCAGTTCTTC.